These 8 T cell receptor beta chains came from one sample sequenced in a study of blood T cell repertoires in COVID-19. Clones were read by immunoSEQ multiplex PCR, and TCRdb kept only the in-frame ones, dropping some. The sample has 150,000 to 200,000 clones, 86% seen once. Material: peripheral blood. The receptors shown here come from a man between 65 and 79 years old with acute or convalescent COVID-19.

The CDR3 DNA reads as TGTGCCACCAGCACTTTACAGGGAGCGGAGACCCAGTACTTC. Translated: CATSTLQGAETQYF. This chain connects TRBV15 to TRBJ2-5, with D possibly being TRBD1 (6 bases). Germline-derived CDR1 and CDR2 are LNHNV and YYDKDF (reference sequence). The length of the CDR3 is 14 residues. V lost 4 bases to trimming and J lost 5 bases, with 14 bases between them.

The chain joins TRBV2 to TRBJ1-1, with TRBD1 as a possible D gene (5 bases). The CDR3 is 12 amino acids. In germline, CDR1 is SNHLY, CDR2 FYNNEI. V lost 4 bases, J lost 5 bases, and 8 bases lay in between. For the CDR3, the DNA is TGTGCCAGCAGTGGGCAGGGTACTGAAGCTTTCTTT. It encodes CASSGQGTEAFF.

This clone was recorded once. The chain uses TRBV29-1 and TRBJ2-5; perhaps TRBD1 as D (6 bases). Germline V gives CDR1 SQVTM, CDR2 ANQGSEA. CDR3 length equals 13 residues. Trimming left V 4 bases short and J 2 bases short, with 11 bases between. CDR3 region: CSVVEDSQETQYF. Here the CDR3 DNA reads TGCAGCGTTGTTGAGGACAGTCAAGAGACCCAGTACTTC.

The rearrangement uses TRBV19 and TRBJ1-5; D might be TRBD1 (6 bases). The CDR3 is 16 amino acids. The V gene lost 0 bases and the J gene lost 4 bases, with 13 bases spanning the gap. Germline V gene sequence: CDR1 LNHDA, CDR2 SQIVND (reference sequence). The CDR3 nucleotides are TGTGCCAGTAGTATAGATCCGGGGACAACTAATCAGCCCCAGCATTTT. This sequence encodes CASSIDPGTTNQPQHF.

The rearrangement joins TRBV6-1 to TRBJ1-4, with unresolved D. V lost 1 base and J lost 5, with 8 bases in between. The CDR3 is 14 amino acids. From germline, CDR1 is MNHNS and CDR2 SASEGT. The CDR3 region is CASSEGGGNEKLFF. CDR3 sequence (DNA): TGTGCCAGCAGTGAAGGGGGAGGGAATGAAAAACTGTTTTTT.

This clone was picked up many times. The chain carries TRBV7-2 and TRBJ1-5; 9 nucleotides agree with TRBD1. After removal of 3 bases from V and 4 bases from J, the junction contained 10 bases not matched to a gene. The germline CDR1 and CDR2 sequences are SGHTA and FQGNSA. The CDR3 consists of 17 residues. The CDR3 region is CASSLGTGYIRNQPQHF. CDR3 nucleotides: TGTGCCAGCAGCTTGGGGACAGGGTATATTAGGAATCAGCCCCAGCATTTT.

The sample holds a few counts of this clone. The chain joins TRBV7-8 to TRBJ2-1; D possibly corresponds to TRBD1 (5 bases). The CDR3 contains 13 residues. Germline V gene sequence: CDR1 SGHVS, CDR2 FQNEAQ. V was shortened by 5 bases and J by 7 bases, with 12 bases between the two germline ends. CDR3 in DNA: TGTGCCAGCAGCAGGGGAATCGGGAATGAGCAGTTCTTC. Translated, it gives CASSRGIGNEQFF.

The chain recombines TRBV28 with TRBJ2-7; TRBD2 agrees at 13 bases. Per the germline V gene, CDR1 is MDHEN and CDR2 is SYDVKM. J was trimmed by 8 bases and V by 7 bases; bases with no gene match: 8. CDR3 length equals 14 residues. CDR3 DNA sequence: TGTGCCAGCACCCCTGGACTAGCGGGAGAGAAGCAGTACTTC. Its translation: CASTPGLAGEKQYF.